The 9 T cell receptor beta chains below come from one sample, sequenced in a study of T cell responses to AZD1222 COVID-19 vaccine. Some clones are missing from TCRdb's copy, which holds only in-frame ones; the method was immunoSEQ multiplex PCR. Of approximately 84,000 clones listed, 80% to 90% were seen once; the top ten hold more than 2%. The material was peripheral blood, obtained 28 days after the second AZD1222 dose. The receptors shown here come from an adult who received the AZD1222 COVID-19 vaccine.

CDR3: CASSIVKLDGSNNEQFF. The CDR3 region has the DNA TGTGCCAGTAGTATAGTTAAACTAGATGGGTCCAACAATGAGCAGTTCTTC. The V and J genes are TRBV19 and TRBJ2-1; a weak D match, TRBD2 (5 bases). Trimming left V 1 base short and J 5 bases short, with 18 bases between. Germline V CDR1 and CDR2: LNHDA, SQIVND (reference sequence). This CDR3 spans 17 amino acids. Full variable domain (rest looked up from reference TRBV19 and TRBJ2-1): DGGITQSPKYLFRKEGQNVTLSCEQNLNHDAMYWYRQDPGQGLRLIYYSQIVNDFQKGDIAEGYSVSREKKESFPLTVTSAQKNPTAFYLCASSIVKLDGSNNEQFFGPGTRLTVL.

The rearrangement links TRBV4-3 to TRBJ1-1; perhaps TRBD1 as D (5 bases). Trimming cost V 4 bases and J 2 bases, with 17 bases left between them. In germline, CDR1 is LGHNA, CDR2 YSLEER. This CDR3 is 16 amino acids long. The CDR3 is CASSREPTGSNTEAFF. The CDR3 nucleotides read TGCGCCAGCAGCCGAGAACCTACAGGAAGTAACACTGAAGCTTTCTTT.

The genes are TRBV27 and TRBJ1-1; weak D call: TRBD1 (6 bases). The length of the CDR3 is 14 residues. The germline V gene has CDR1 MNHEY and CDR2 SMNVEV (reference sequence). V was shortened by 5 bases and J by 4 bases, with 14 bases between the two germline ends. CDR3 sequence: CASSATGSSTEAFF. DNA of the CDR3: TGTGCCAGCAGTGCCACAGGGTCAAGCACTGAAGCTTTCTTT.

This chain uses TRBV27 with TRBJ1-5; the D gene is possibly TRBD1 (5 bases). CDR1 MNHEY and CDR2 SMNVEV come from the germline V gene (reference sequence). This CDR3 is built from 14 residues. V was pared by 1 base and J by 6 bases, with 10 bases between. The CDR3 here is CASSLLGGGQPQHF. DNA of the CDR3: TGTGCCAGCAGTTTATTGGGGGGAGGTCAGCCCCAGCATTTT.

This chain connects TRBV12-3 or TRBV12-4 to TRBJ1-2, with D unclear. V was cut by 3 bases and J by 3 bases, with 8 bases left in between. CDR3 length equals 13 residues. As DNA, the CDR3 is TGTGCCAGCAGTTTGAGCACGGACTATGGCTACACCTTC. It translates to CASSLSTDYGYTF.

This clone was seen just once. The chain recombines TRBV2 with TRBJ2-1, with D possibly being TRBD2 (6 bases). V shed 10 bases and J shed 9 bases, with 25 bases lying between them. The germline gives CDR1 SNHLY, CDR2 FYNNEI. The CDR3 loop spans 15 amino acids. For the CDR3, the DNA is TGTGCCACCAGAGTAGCAGCGGGCCCCCAAGGTGAGCAGTTCTTC. The encoded protein is CATRVAAGPQGEQFF.

V gene TRBV6-1 combines with J gene TRBJ1-6; no definite D call. Trimming took 2 bases from V and 5 from J, leaving 4 bases between them. This CDR3 is built from 13 residues. The V gene's germline CDR1 is MNHNS and CDR2 SASEGT. This chain's CDR3 is CASSEIHNSPLHF. CDR3 bases: TGTGCCAGCAGTGAAATTCATAATTCACCCCTCCACTTT.

This chain connects TRBV29-1 to TRBJ2-3; no clear D gene. CDR1 and CDR2 from the germline V gene are SQVTM and ANQGSEA. Trimming removed 0 bases from V and 7 bases from J, with 5 bases in between. The CDR3 has 11 amino acids. CDR3 DNA sequence: TGCAGCGTTGAAGAACAGAATACGCAGTATTTT. Amino acid sequence: CSVEEQNTQYF.

The gene calls are TRBV7-9 and TRBJ2-1, with D perhaps TRBD1 (6 bases). Germline values: CDR1 SEHNR, CDR2 FQNEAQ (reference sequence). The length of the CDR3 is 17 residues. Deletions cut 1 base from V and 0 bases from J, with 13 bases between. In nucleotides, the CDR3 is TGTGCCAGCAGCTTAGTAGCAGGGGTGGGCTCCTACAATGAGCAGTTCTTC. It codes for CASSLVAGVGSYNEQFF. The complete variable domain, with remaining parts taken from reference TRBV7-9 and TRBJ2-1, reads DTGVSQNPRHKITKRGQNVTFRCDPISEHNRLYWYRQTLGQGPEFLTYFQNEAQLEKSRLLSDRFSAERPKGSFSTLEIQRTEQGDSAMYLCASSLVAGVGSYNEQFFGPGTRLTVL.